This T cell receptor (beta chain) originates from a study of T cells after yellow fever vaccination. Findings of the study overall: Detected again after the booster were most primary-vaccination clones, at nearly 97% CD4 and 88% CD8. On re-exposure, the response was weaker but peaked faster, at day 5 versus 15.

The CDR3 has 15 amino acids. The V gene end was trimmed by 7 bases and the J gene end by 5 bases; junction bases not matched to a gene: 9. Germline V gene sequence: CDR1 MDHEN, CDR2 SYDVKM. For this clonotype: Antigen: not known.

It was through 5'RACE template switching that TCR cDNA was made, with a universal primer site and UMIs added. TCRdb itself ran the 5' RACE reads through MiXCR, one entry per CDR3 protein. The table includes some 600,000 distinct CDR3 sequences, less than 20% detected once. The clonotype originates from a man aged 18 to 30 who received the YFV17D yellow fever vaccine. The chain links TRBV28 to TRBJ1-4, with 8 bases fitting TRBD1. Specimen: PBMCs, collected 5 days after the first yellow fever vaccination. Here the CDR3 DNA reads TGTGCCAGCACCTTCATGGACAGGGAAAATGAAAAACTGTTTTTT. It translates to CASTFMDRENEKLFF. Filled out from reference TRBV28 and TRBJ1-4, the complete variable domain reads DVKVTQSSRYLVKRTGEKVFLECVQDMDHENMFWYRQDPGLGLRLIYFSYDVKMKEKGDIPEGYSVSREKKERFSLILESASTNQTSMYLCASTFMDRENEKLFFGSGTQLSVL.